This T cell receptor (beta chain) appears in the sequencing data of a study of T cell changes during pregnancy in multiple sclerosis. The CDR3 has 18 amino acids. In germline, CDR1 is SQVTM, CDR2 ANQGSEA. Trimming took 8 bases from V and 3 from J; bases not matched to a gene: 18. TCRdb keeps only in-frame clones here, not all; method: immunoSEQ multiplex PCR. The data contain fewer than 110,000 clones, about 90% of them singletons. The specimen was peripheral blood, collected after pregnancy. The receptor comes from a female donor with multiple sclerosis, enrolled in a pregnancy study. The rearrangement uses TRBV29-1 and TRBJ2-2; 10 nucleotides align to TRBD2. This chain's CDR3 is CSSPWERGGIVHTGELFF. CDR3 coding DNA: TGCAGCTCTCCTTGGGAGCGGGGGGGCATAGTTCACACCGGGGAGCTGTTTTTT.